This T cell receptor (beta chain) was captured by sequencing in a study of beta chain features in type 1 diabetes. The CDR3 has 13 residues. Trimming removed 4 bases at V and 2 bases at J, with 9 bases between. Germline V gene lookup returns CDR1 GTSNPN and CDR2 SVGIG (reference sequence). The study, taken as a whole, reports: VDJ junctions from patients with type 1 diabetes contained fewer insertions and more deletions. Among all four CD4+ subsets, Type 1 diabetes patients had TCRB CDR3s that were moderately but significantly shorter. Across patients, naive, central memory and Treg TCRB repertoires exhibited apparently greater similarity than was observed across healthy donors.

This clone was found a few times. Its target is unknown. The investigators reverse transcribed all of the isolated RNA, so they sequenced expressed TCRB transcripts. The repertoire was sequenced with immunoSEQ multiplex PCR; TCRdb's copy has only in-frame clones and lacks some. The table lists 350,000 to 450,000 clones, about 14% of them singletons. Isolation of CD4+ naive, central memory, regulatory and stem cell-like memory cells was achieved by sorting via CD45RO/CCR7/CD25/CD127/CD95/CD27. J is TRBJ1-5 and V is TRBV30, with D perhaps TRBD1 (6 bases). This receptor was identified in a woman under 30 in good health. The specimen sequenced was naive CD4+ T cells from blood. The CDR3 DNA follows: TGTGCCTGGACCCGGACAGGCAATCAGCCCCAGCATTTT. Amino acid sequence: CAWTRTGNQPQHF. Full variable domain (outside the CDR3, taken from reference TRBV30 and TRBJ1-5): SQTIHQWPATLVQPVGSPLSLECTVEGTSNPNLYWYRQAAGRGLQLLFYSVGIGQISSEVPQNLSASRPQDRQFILSSKKLLLSDSGFYLCAWTRTGNQPQHFGDGTRLSIL.